This T cell receptor (beta chain) was profiled in a study of T cell responses to AZD1222 COVID-19 vaccine. Trimming removed 3 bases from V and 6 bases from J, with 12 bases in between. The CDR3 has 14 amino acids. Germline V gene lookup returns CDR1 MDHEN and CDR2 SYDVKM. Assay used: immunoSEQ multiplex PCR; TCRdb lists only in-frame clones, some missing. This table holds nearly 200,000 clones, 90% to 95% found once. It was second doses at about 4 or about 12 weeks that were pooled. The sequencing here drew on peripheral blood, taken 28 days after the second AZD1222 dose. The chain recombines TRBV28 with TRBJ1-3; D is perhaps TRBD1 (6 bases). This receptor was identified in an adult who received the AZD1222 COVID-19 vaccine. DNA for the CDR3: TGTGCCAGCAGTTTTCAGGGGATGGAAAACACCATATATTTT. This sequence encodes CASSFQGMENTIYF.